The 17 T cell receptor beta chains in this list originate from one sample, sequenced in a study of blood T cells in healthy people across ages. Together with a sample-barcoded 5' primer, a J-beta primer mix was included in a second PCR lasting roughly 6 to 12 cycles. TCRdb recomputed calls from the 5' RACE reads with MiXCR, one row per CDR3 protein. The sample holds around 900,000 distinct CDR3 sequences, more than 25% seen once. Sequenced material: blood. These receptors were collected from an elderly woman in good health.

This clonotype was counted many times. The rearrangement uses TRBV6-1 and TRBJ2-7; possible D gene TRBD1, 5 bases. Germline V gene sequence: CDR1 MNHNS, CDR2 SASEGT. V gave up 3 bases and J gave up 2 bases, with 5 bases separating them. The CDR3 length is 12 residues. The CDR3 region is CASSDRAYEQYF. CDR3 nucleotides: TGTGCCAGCAGTGACAGGGCCTACGAGCAGTACTTC.

Ten or more counts support this clonotype. The genes are TRBV9 and TRBJ2-6; no clear D gene. CDR1 SGDLS and CDR2 YYNGEE come from the germline V gene. This CDR3 has 18 residues. The V gene lost 0 bases and the J gene lost 0 bases, with 13 bases spanning the gap. The CDR3 DNA is TGTGCCAGCAGCGTAGGAGGCCTGGGATACTCTGGGGCCAACGTCCTGACTTTC. Protein product: CASSVGGLGYSGANVLTF.

This clonotype was detected many times. The chain employs TRBV7-9 and TRBJ2-5; 7 positions agree with TRBD1. The germline CDR1 and CDR2 sequences are SEHNR and FQNEAQ (reference sequence). V lost 5 bases to trimming and J lost 5 bases; unmatched junction nucleotides: 5. CDR3 length: 13 residues. CDR3 amino acids: CASSQTGRETQYF. The DNA of the CDR3 is TGTGCCAGCAGCCAGACAGGGCGGGAGACCCAGTACTTC.

As concerns this clonotype: Being one base from a much bigger clone, this may be a read error. V gene TRBV20-1 combines with J gene TRBJ2-1, with 15 nucleotides matching TRBD2. Germline V gene lookup returns CDR1 DFQATT and CDR2 SNEGSKA (reference sequence). CDR3 length: 13 amino acids. CDR3 nucleotide sequence: TGCAATGGTCGGACTAGCGGGGGGGCATGGCAGTTCTTC. This codes for CNGRTSGGAWQFF.

Notes on this clonotype: A read error is possible here, since a much larger clone lies one base away. The chain is built from TRBV7-6 and TRBJ2-1; 7 bases line up with TRBD1. The germline gives CDR1 SGHVS, CDR2 FNYEAQ. With 5 bases clipped from V and 5 bases from J, the junction kept 3 bases outside the gene matches. This CDR3 spans 13 amino acids. The CDR3 DNA reads as TGTGCCAGCAGCAAGGGACAGCACAATGAGCAGTTCTTC. Amino acids: CASSKGQHNEQFF. Full variable domain (missing parts from reference TRBV7-6 and TRBJ2-1): GAGVSQSPRYKVTKRGQDVALRCDPISGHVSLYWYRQALGQGPEFLTYFNYEAQQDKSGLPNDRFSAERPEGSISTLTIQRTEQRDSAMYRCASSKGQHNEQFFGPGTRLTVL.

This chain uses TRBV20-1 with TRBJ2-3; 12 bases agree with TRBD2. This CDR3 contains 14 residues. From germline, CDR1 is DFQATT and CDR2 SNEGSKA (reference sequence). V was clipped by 6 bases and J by 5 bases; unmatched bases: 6. CDR3 sequence: CSARTSGVGDTQYF. The CDR3 nucleotides read TGCAGTGCCAGGACTAGCGGGGTGGGAGATACGCAGTATTTT.

The J gene is TRBJ2-3, the V gene TRBV20-1, with TRBD2 identical over 13 bases. Germline V CDR1 and CDR2: DFQATT, SNEGSKA (reference sequence). This CDR3 region has 16 residues. The junction had 10 bases not matched to a gene; V was cut back by 2 bases and J by 8 bases. For the CDR3, the DNA is TGCAGTGCTAGACCATTAGGACTAGCGGGAGAGGCTACGCAGTATTTT. Encoded protein: CSARPLGLAGEATQYF.

At least ten counts were recorded for this clonotype. The gene calls are TRBV5-1 and TRBJ2-1; D ambiguous. Per germline, CDR1 SGHRS and CDR2 YFSETQ. The CDR3 contains 11 residues. V dropped 4 bases and J dropped 8 bases, with 7 bases sitting between them. CDR3 DNA sequence: TGCGCCAGCAGCGCCGCCCATGAGCAGTTCTTC. This gives the protein CASSAAHEQFF. Full variable domain (outside the CDR3, taken from reference TRBV5-1 and TRBJ2-1): KAGVTQTPRYLIKTRGQQVTLSCSPISGHRSVSWYQQTPGQGLQFLFEYFSETQRNKGNFPGRFSGRQFSNSRSEMNVSTLELGDSALYLCASSAAHEQFFGPGTRLTVL.

At least ten counts were recorded for this clonotype. The rearrangement uses TRBV7-2 and TRBJ2-4, with a possible D match to TRBD1 (6 bases). Germline V gene sequence: CDR1 SGHTA, CDR2 FQGNSA. The CDR3 length is 15 residues. Trimming removed 3 bases at V and 0 bases at J, with 9 bases between. The DNA of the CDR3 is TGTGCCAGCAGCTTCGACAGGAGAGCCAAAAACATTCAGTACTTC. It specifies CASSFDRRAKNIQYF.

About this clonotype: A read error is possible here, since a much larger clone lies one base away. The chain joins TRBV5-6 to TRBJ2-5; tentatively, D is TRBD2 (6 bases). In germline, CDR1 is SGHDT, CDR2 YYEEEE. The CDR3 contains 14 residues. Here the CDR3 reads CAGSLMEGPETQYF. CDR3 DNA sequence: TGTGCCGGCAGCTTGATGGAGGGTCCCGAGACCCAGTACTTC.

This clonotype showed up many times. This chain connects TRBV20-1 to TRBJ2-1, with D possibly matching TRBD2 (6 bases). The ends were cut back, 4 bases at V and 5 bases at J, with 15 bases in the middle. The CDR3 loop spans 14 amino acids. Germline CDR1 reads DFQATT; CDR2 reads SNEGSKA (reference sequence). The CDR3 sequence: CSAIEATRNNEQFF. The DNA of the CDR3 is TGCAGTGCTATTGAAGCGACTAGGAACAATGAGCAGTTCTTC.

The table lists this clonotype with many counts. The chain is built from TRBV4-2 and TRBJ2-4; D possibly corresponds to TRBD2 (6 bases). The CDR3 sequence is 17 residues long. Trimming took off 5 bases at V and 2 bases at J, with 19 bases between the two ends. Germline CDR1 is LGHNA and CDR2 is YNFKEQ. CDR3 bases: TGTGCCAGCAGCATCCGGTCGGGGGAGAGCTCCAAAAACATTCAGTACTTC. This codes for CASSIRSGESSKNIQYF.

The chain carries TRBV19 and TRBJ2-7; D not resolved. Judging by the DNA end, TRBJ2-5 fits better; the J call may be wrong. The CDR3 extends over 15 amino acids. Germline CDR1 is LNHDA and CDR2 is SQIVND (reference sequence). The CDR3 DNA is TGTGCCAGTAGTGGCCGTCCCTTGGTGGGGGAGACCCAGTACTTC. It codes for CASSGRPLVGETQYF.

This clonotype showed up just a few times. This chain connects TRBV5-1 to TRBJ2-7; TRBD1 matches 10 bases. This CDR3 has 15 amino acids. Germline CDR1 reads SGHRS; CDR2 reads YFSETQ. V gave up 8 bases and J gave up 3 bases; unmatched junction bases: 11. The DNA for the CDR3 is TGCGCCAGTAGAGCCGTGACAGGGGGCTACTACGAGCAGTACTTC. It translates to CASRAVTGGYYEQYF. The whole variable domain, remainder taken from reference TRBV5-1 and TRBJ2-7, is KAGVTQTPRYLIKTRGQQVTLSCSPISGHRSVSWYQQTPGQGLQFLFEYFSETQRNKGNFPGRFSGRQFSNSRSEMNVSTLELGDSALYLCASRAVTGGYYEQYFGPGTRLTVT.

For this clonotype: This sequence may be a read error, since a much larger clone differs from it by one base. V and J are TRBV6-2 or TRBV6-3 and TRBJ2-7, with 10 bases aligning to TRBD2. This CDR3 is built from 18 residues. Germline assignment: CDR1 MNHEY and CDR2 SVGEGT. J was trimmed by 2 bases and V by 0 bases; bases with no gene match: 10. The CDR3 DNA follows: TGTGCCAGCAGTTACTCGAGGGCTAGCGGGGGAACTCCCTACGAGCAGTACTTC. Translating it yields CASSYSRASGGTPYEQYF.

Details on this clonotype: This could be a read error, since a much larger clone is one nucleotide away. This rearrangement joins TRBV19 to TRBJ1-5; D uncertain. The CDR3 runs 14 residues. Germline V gene data show CDR1 as LNHDA and CDR2 as SQIVND (reference sequence). CDR3 amino acids: CANSRGPLNQPQHF. CDR3 DNA sequence: TGTGCCAATAGTCGAGGGCCCCTCAATCAGCCCCAGCATTTT.

The chain couples TRBV28 to TRBJ1-2, with 7 nucleotides matching TRBD1. Germline CDR1 and CDR2: MDHEN and SYDVKM. Germline trimming cut 6 bases from V and 0 bases from J; bases unmatched to any gene: 7. The CDR3 is 15 residues long. CDR3 residues: CASSSTGRANYGYTF. The DNA for the CDR3 is TGTGCCAGCAGCTCGACAGGGCGAGCTAACTATGGCTACACCTTC.